This record concerns one TCR beta chain sequence. The sample comes from a study of blood T cell repertoires in COVID-19. Here immunoSEQ multiplex PCR was the method, and the copy in TCRdb shows in-frame clones only, minus some. The repertoire consists of 60,000 to 80,000 clones, with about 91% occurring once and the leading ten covering roughly 6.7%. The V and J ends lost 2 bases and 5 bases, in that order; junction bases with no gene match: 5. Germline assignment: CDR1 GTSNPN and CDR2 SVGIG (reference sequence). CDR3 length: 14 residues. The sequencing sample was made of peripheral blood. This chain links TRBV30 with TRBJ1-1, with TRBD1 matching over 10 bases. The sequence was obtained from a woman between 65 and 79 years old with acute or convalescent COVID-19. The CDR3 nucleotides are TGTGCCTGGAGTCGGGGACAGGGGAGGACTGAAGCTTTCTTT. Protein sequence: CAWSRGQGRTEAFF.